Below, 13 T cell receptor beta chains from the same sample are listed, as sequenced in a study of blood T cell repertoires in COVID-19. Here immunoSEQ multiplex PCR was the method, and the copy in TCRdb shows in-frame clones only, minus some. Among 150,000 to 200,000 clones listed, approximately 86% were seen once. The sequencing input was peripheral blood. Source of these receptors: a man aged 65 to 79 with acute or convalescent COVID-19.

The genes are TRBV6-2 or TRBV6-3 and TRBJ2-3, with TRBD2 as a possible D gene (5 bases). Trimming cost V 0 bases and J 1 base, with 5 bases left between them. This CDR3 has 14 residues. Germline-derived CDR1 and CDR2 are MNHEY and SVGEGT. This chain's CDR3 is CASSYSGGTDTQYF. Written as DNA, the CDR3 is TGTGCCAGCAGTTACTCCGGGGGCACAGATACGCAGTATTTT.

The CDR3 coding sequence is TGCGCCAGCAGCCCGGGGGTGATACAGCCGGAGGGGGGCTACACCTTC. Its protein product is CASSPGVIQPEGGYTF. The chain is built from TRBV5-1 and TRBJ1-2; TRBD1 might be the D (5 bases). Deletions cut 4 bases from V and 8 bases from J, with 24 bases between. CDR3 length equals 16 residues. Germline CDR1 is SGHRS and CDR2 is YFSETQ.

V usage is TRBV9 and J usage is TRBJ2-7, with TRBD2 as a possible D gene (5 bases). Looked up from germline, CDR1 is SGDLS and CDR2 is YYNGEE. Deletions cut 0 bases from V and 0 bases from J, with 13 bases between. The CDR3 runs to 16 residues. CDR3 sequence: CASSVGGSEHSYEQYF. The CDR3 DNA is TGTGCCAGCAGCGTAGGGGGTAGCGAGCACTCCTACGAGCAGTACTTC.

On this clone: The same CDR3 also results from other DNA sequences found in this sample. The chain combines TRBV27 with TRBJ1-5; D unresolved. From germline, CDR1 is MNHEY and CDR2 SMNVEV (reference sequence). V was cut by 2 bases and J by 7 bases, with 9 bases left in between. The length of the CDR3 is 13 residues. In DNA, the CDR3 is TGTGCCAGCAGTTTAGGGAGAGGACAGCCCCAGCATTTT. Translation: CASSLGRGQPQHF.

The V call is TRBV5-1, the J call TRBJ1-3; D gene uncertain. Germline V gene data show CDR1 as SGHRS and CDR2 as YFSETQ. Trimming took 0 bases from V and 0 from J, leaving 10 bases between them. This CDR3 spans 16 amino acids. The CDR3 loop reads CASSLAGTSSGNTIYF. In nucleotides, the CDR3 is TGCGCCAGCAGCTTGGCAGGAACTAGCTCTGGAAACACCATATATTTT.

In this sample, this clone turned up once. The V and J genes are TRBV5-4 and TRBJ2-5; D might be TRBD1 (5 bases). The CDR3 is 13 amino acids. Per germline, CDR1 SGHNT and CDR2 YYREEE (reference sequence). V was shortened by 4 bases and J by 2 bases, with 9 bases between the two germline ends. CDR3 DNA: TGTGCCAGCAGCCTCGACAGACAAGAGACCCAGTACTTC. Translation: CASSLDRQETQYF. The variable domain in full, completed from reference TRBV5-4 and TRBJ2-5, reads ETGVTQSPTHLIKTRGQQVTLRCSSQSGHNTVSWYQQALGQGPQFIFQYYREEENGRGNFPPRFSGLQFPNYSSELNVNALELDDSALYLCASSLDRQETQYFGPGTRLLVL.

The rearrangement links TRBV2 to TRBJ2-1; the D is unclear. Looked up from germline, CDR1 is SNHLY and CDR2 is FYNNEI. This CDR3 is 13 amino acids long. Trimming cost V 2 bases and J 9 bases, with 11 bases left between them. The CDR3 sequence: CASSERRSGEQFF. DNA for the CDR3: TGTGCCAGCAGTGAACGGCGATCGGGTGAGCAGTTCTTC.

This chain connects TRBV4-3 to TRBJ2-7; no clear D. Trimming removed 1 base from V and 5 bases from J, with 9 bases in between. The CDR3 length is 13 residues. Germline values: CDR1 LGHNA, CDR2 YSLEER. CDR3: CASSQGVQDEQYF. CDR3 DNA: TGCGCCAGCAGCCAAGGGGTCCAGGACGAGCAGTACTTC.

The table lists this clone with a count of one. J is TRBJ2-5 and V is TRBV7-8; possibly TRBD2 for D (6 bases). The CDR3 runs 16 residues. V was clipped by 4 bases and J by 3 bases, with 18 bases between them. The germline V gene encodes CDR1 SGHVS and CDR2 FQNEAQ. The CDR3 protein is CASSYGRDFLEETQYF. CDR3 nucleotides: TGTGCCAGCAGCTACGGCCGGGACTTTCTAGAAGAGACCCAGTACTTC.

The V call is TRBV18, the J call TRBJ1-5, with 12 bases aligning to TRBD1. The length of the CDR3 is 15 residues. V lost 3 bases to trimming and J lost 6 bases; unmatched junction nucleotides: 3. The germline V gene has CDR1 KGHSH and CDR2 LQKENI. Here the CDR3 reads CASSPGQGAGQPQHF. Here the CDR3 DNA reads TGTGCCAGCTCACCGGGACAGGGGGCTGGTCAGCCCCAGCATTTT. Full variable domain (remainder filled in from reference TRBV18 and TRBJ1-5): NAGVMQNPRHLVRRRGQEARLRCSPMKGHSHVYWYRQLPEEGLKFMVYLQKENIIDESGMPKERFSAEFPKEGPSILRIQQVVRGDSAAYFCASSPGQGAGQPQHFGDGTRLSIL.

Regarding this clone: The same CDR3 can be traced to other DNA sequences in this sample. The gene calls are TRBV5-1 and TRBJ1-5; D is possibly TRBD1 (5 bases). V gave up 1 base and J gave up 4 bases, with 6 bases separating them. Germline values: CDR1 SGHRS, CDR2 YFSETQ. The CDR3 is made up of 13 amino acids. The CDR3, as DNA: TGCGCCAGCAGCTTGCAGGGTAATCAGCCCCAGCATTTT. It specifies CASSLQGNQPQHF. Combining the CDR3 with reference TRBV5-1 and TRBJ1-5 gives the whole variable domain KAGVTQTPRYLIKTRGQQVTLSCSPISGHRSVSWYQQTPGQGLQFLFEYFSETQRNKGNFPGRFSGRQFSNSRSEMNVSTLELGDSALYLCASSLQGNQPQHFGDGTRLSIL.

The rearrangement links TRBV20-1 to TRBJ2-7, with a weak D call TRBD2 (6 bases). The CDR3 consists of 13 residues. V lost 3 bases and J lost 5, with 14 bases in between. The germline CDR1 and CDR2 sequences are DFQATT and SNEGSKA (reference sequence). CDR3 region: CSASVGRGDEQYF. CDR3 in DNA: TGCAGTGCTAGTGTCGGGAGAGGGGACGAGCAGTACTTC.

The chain has TRBV7-8 and TRBJ1-3; 8 bases align to TRBD1. Unmatched junction bases numbered 11, after V lost 5 bases and J lost 2 bases. The V gene's germline CDR1 is SGHVS and CDR2 FQNEAQ. The CDR3 spans 17 residues. The CDR3 sequence: CASSLIATGGAGNTIYF. In DNA form, the CDR3 reads TGTGCCAGCAGCCTAATCGCTACAGGGGGAGCTGGAAACACCATATATTTT.